This T cell receptor (beta chain) was recorded in a study of blood T cell repertoires in COVID-19. Across the whole study: PBMCs, B-cell-depleted T cells, or T cells provided the cDNA or gDNA that made up the material.

As processed by the authors: Using reference gene primer amplification, nucleated cell counts were estimated. This table comes from immunoSEQ multiplex PCR, and its TCRdb copy is limited to in-frame clones, with some not included. V, J and clone size reflect that table, while D and trimming were determined from the DNA. The sample has around 50,000 clones, about 90% seen once; the top ten hold around 2.2%. The sequence came from a human donor in a cohort sampled during active COVID-19. Sequenced sample: peripheral blood.

CDR3 amino acids: CASSISDFPLSYEQFF. The CDR3 nucleotides read TGTGCCAGTAGTATAAGCGACTTTCCCCTCTCCTATGAGCAGTTCTTC. The J gene is TRBJ2-1, the V gene TRBV19, with D hard to call. Germline assignment: CDR1 LNHDA and CDR2 SQIVND (reference sequence). The CDR3 loop spans 16 amino acids. Between the trimmed V and J ends, which lost 2 bases and 8 bases, there was a span of 19 bases.